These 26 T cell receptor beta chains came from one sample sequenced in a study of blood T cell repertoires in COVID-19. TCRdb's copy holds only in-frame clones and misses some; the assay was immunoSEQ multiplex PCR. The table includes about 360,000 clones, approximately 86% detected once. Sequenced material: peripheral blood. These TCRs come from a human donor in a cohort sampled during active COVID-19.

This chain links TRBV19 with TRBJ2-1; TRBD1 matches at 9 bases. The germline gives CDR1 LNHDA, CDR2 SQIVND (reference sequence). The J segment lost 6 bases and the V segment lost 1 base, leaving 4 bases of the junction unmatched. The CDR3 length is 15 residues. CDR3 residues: CASSIGDRGSNEQFF. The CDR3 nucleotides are TGTGCCAGTAGTATAGGAGACAGGGGGTCCAATGAGCAGTTCTTC.

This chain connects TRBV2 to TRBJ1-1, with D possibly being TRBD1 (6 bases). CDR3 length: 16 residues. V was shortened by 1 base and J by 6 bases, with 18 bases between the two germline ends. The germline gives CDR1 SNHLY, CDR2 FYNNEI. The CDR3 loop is CASSEVPRGREAEAFF. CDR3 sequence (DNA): TGTGCCAGCAGTGAAGTTCCGCGGGGGCGTGAGGCTGAAGCTTTCTTT.

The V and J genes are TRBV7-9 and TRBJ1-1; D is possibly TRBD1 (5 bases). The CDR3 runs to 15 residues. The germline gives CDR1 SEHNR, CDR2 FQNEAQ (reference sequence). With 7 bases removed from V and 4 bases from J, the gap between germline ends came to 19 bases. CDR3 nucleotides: TGTGCCAGCACCGTGGTCGGGAGGACAACCACTGAAGCTTTCTTT. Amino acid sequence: CASTVVGRTTTEAFF.

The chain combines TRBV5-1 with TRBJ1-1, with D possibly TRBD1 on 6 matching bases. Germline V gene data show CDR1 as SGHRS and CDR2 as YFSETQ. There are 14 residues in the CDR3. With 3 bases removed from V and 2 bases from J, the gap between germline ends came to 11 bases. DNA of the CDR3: TGCGCCAGCAGCTCATACAGGGACAACACTGAAGCTTTCTTT. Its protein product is CASSSYRDNTEAFF.

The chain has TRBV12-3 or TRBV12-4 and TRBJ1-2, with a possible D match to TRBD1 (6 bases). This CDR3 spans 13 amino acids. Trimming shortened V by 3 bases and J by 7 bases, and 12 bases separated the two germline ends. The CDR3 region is CASSLTGAFGYTF. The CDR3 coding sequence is TGTGCCAGCAGTTTGACAGGCGCCTTTGGCTACACCTTC.

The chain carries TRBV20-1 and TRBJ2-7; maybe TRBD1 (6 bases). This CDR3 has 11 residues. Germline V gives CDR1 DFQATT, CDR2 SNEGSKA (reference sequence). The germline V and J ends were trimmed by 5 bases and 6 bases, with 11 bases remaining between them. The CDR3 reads CSAGGVAEQYF. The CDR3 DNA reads TGCAGTGCTGGGGGCGTGGCCGAGCAGTACTTC.

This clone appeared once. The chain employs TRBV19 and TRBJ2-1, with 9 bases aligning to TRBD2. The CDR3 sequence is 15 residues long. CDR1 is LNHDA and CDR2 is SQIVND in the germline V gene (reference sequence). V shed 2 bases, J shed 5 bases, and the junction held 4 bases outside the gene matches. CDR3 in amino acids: CASSIIAGENNEQFF. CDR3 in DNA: TGTGCCAGTAGTATAATAGCGGGGGAGAACAATGAGCAGTTCTTC.

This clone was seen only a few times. CDR3 in DNA: TGTGCCAGCAGCCGACTAGCGGGAGATCCCGAGCAGTACTTC. It yields the protein CASSRLAGDPEQYF. This chain connects TRBV7-9 to TRBJ2-7; 12 bases align to TRBD2. Unmatched junction bases numbered 5, after V lost 5 bases and J lost 6 bases. Per germline, CDR1 SEHNR and CDR2 FQNEAQ (reference sequence). The CDR3 is 14 amino acids.

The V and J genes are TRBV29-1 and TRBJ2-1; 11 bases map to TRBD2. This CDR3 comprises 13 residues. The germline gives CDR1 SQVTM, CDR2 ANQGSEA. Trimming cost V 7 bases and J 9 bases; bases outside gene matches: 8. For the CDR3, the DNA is TGCAGCGGTTACCTAGCGGGGGGTACTGAGCAGTTCTTC. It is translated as CSGYLAGGTEQFF.

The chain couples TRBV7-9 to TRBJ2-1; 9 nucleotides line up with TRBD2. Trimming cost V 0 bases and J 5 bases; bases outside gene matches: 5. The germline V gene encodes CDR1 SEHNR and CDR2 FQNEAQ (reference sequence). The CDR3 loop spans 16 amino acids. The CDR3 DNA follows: TGTGCCAGCAGCTTAGCGCCTAGCGGGGCGAACAATGAGCAGTTCTTC. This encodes CASSLAPSGANNEQFF.

The CDR3 bases are TGTGCCAGCGGGCCCGGGGACACTGAAGCTTTCTTT. This codes for CASGPGDTEAFF. V gene TRBV27 combines with J gene TRBJ1-1; D not certain. Germline V gene data show CDR1 as MNHEY and CDR2 as SMNVEV (reference sequence). This CDR3 is built from 12 residues. The V and J ends lost 8 bases and 3 bases respectively, with 10 bases between them.

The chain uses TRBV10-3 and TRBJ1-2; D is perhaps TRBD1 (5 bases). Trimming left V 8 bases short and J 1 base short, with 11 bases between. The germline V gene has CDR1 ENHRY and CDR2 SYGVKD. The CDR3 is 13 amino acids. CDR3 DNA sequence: TGTGCCATCGGGGGAGGGTTTAACTATGGCTACACCTTC. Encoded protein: CAIGGGFNYGYTF.

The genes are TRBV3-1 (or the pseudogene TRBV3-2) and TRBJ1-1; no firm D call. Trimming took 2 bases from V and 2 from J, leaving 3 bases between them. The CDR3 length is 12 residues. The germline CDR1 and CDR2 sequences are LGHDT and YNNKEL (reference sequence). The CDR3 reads CASSQPNTEAFF. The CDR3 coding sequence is TGTGCCAGCAGCCAACCTAACACTGAAGCTTTCTTT.

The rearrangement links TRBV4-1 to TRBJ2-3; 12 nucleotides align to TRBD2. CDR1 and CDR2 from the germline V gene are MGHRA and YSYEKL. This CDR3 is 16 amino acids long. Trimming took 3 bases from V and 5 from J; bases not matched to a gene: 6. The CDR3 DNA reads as TGCGCCAGCAGCCACCCGACTAGCGGGAGTGGAGATACGCAGTATTTT. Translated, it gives CASSHPTSGSGDTQYF.

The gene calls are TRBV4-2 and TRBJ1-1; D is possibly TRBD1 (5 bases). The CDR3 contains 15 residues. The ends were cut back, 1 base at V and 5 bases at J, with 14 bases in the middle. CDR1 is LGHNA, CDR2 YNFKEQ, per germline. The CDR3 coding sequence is TGTGCCAGCAGCCAAGGCCTCGGGGGTTGGACTGAAGCTTTCTTT. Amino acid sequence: CASSQGLGGWTEAFF.

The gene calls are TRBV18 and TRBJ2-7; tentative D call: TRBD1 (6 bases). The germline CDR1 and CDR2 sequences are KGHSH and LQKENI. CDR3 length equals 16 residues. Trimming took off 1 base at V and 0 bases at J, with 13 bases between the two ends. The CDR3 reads CASSPRTRGDSYEQYF. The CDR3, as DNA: TGTGCCAGCTCACCACGTACCAGGGGAGACTCCTACGAGCAGTACTTC.

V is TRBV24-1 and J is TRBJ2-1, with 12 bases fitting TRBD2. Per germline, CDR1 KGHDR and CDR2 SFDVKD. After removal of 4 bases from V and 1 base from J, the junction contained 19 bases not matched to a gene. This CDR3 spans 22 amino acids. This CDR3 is CATSDRNLKGLAGKGSYNEQFF. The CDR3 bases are TGTGCCACCAGTGACCGAAATCTAAAGGGACTAGCGGGTAAGGGGTCCTACAATGAGCAGTTCTTC.

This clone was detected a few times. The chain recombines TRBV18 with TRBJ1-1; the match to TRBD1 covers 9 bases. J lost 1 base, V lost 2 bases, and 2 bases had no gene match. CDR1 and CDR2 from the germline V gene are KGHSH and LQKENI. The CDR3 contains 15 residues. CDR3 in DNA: TGTGCCAGCTCACCATTGACAGGGGGGAACACTGAAGCTTTCTTT. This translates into CASSPLTGGNTEAFF.

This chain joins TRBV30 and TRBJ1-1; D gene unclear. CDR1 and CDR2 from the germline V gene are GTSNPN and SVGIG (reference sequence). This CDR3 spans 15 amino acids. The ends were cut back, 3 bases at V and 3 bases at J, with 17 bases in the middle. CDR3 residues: CAWSAYRGSHTEAFF. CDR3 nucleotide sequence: TGTGCCTGGAGCGCCTATCGGGGAAGTCACACTGAAGCTTTCTTT.

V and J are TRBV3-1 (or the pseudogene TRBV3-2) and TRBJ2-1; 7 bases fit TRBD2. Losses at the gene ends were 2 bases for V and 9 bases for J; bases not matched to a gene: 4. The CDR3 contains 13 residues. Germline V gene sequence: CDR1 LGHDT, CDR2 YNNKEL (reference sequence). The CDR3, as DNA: TGTGCCAGCAGCCAACGGGAGGATAGTGAGCAGTTCTTC. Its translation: CASSQREDSEQFF.

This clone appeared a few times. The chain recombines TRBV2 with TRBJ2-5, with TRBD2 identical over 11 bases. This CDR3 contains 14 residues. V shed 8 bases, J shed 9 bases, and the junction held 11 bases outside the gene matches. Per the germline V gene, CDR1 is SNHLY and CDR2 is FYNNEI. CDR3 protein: CASVGTSGGPAQYF. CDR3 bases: TGTGCCAGCGTAGGGACTAGCGGCGGTCCGGCCCAGTACTTC.

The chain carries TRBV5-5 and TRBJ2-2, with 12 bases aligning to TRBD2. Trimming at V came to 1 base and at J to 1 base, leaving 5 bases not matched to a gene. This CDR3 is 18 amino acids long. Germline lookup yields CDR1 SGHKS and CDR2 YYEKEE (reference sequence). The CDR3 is CASSLRASGGENTGELFF. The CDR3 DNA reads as TGTGCCAGCAGCTTGCGGGCTAGCGGGGGGGAGAACACCGGGGAGCTGTTTTTT.

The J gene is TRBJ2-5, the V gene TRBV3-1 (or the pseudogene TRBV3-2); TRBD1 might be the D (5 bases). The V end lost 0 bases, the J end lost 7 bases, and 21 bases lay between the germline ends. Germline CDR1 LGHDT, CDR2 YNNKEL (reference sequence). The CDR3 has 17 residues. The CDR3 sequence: CASSQDQGPGGLGTQYF. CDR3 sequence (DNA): TGTGCCAGCAGCCAAGATCAGGGTCCCGGTGGGTTAGGGACCCAGTACTTC.

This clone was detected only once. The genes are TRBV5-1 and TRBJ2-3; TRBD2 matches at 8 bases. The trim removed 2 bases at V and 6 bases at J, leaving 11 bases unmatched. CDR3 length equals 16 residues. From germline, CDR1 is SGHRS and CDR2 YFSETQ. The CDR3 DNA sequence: TGCGCCAGCAGCTTAAGCGGGAGAAGGGTGGTGGATACGCAGTATTTT. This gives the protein CASSLSGRRVVDTQYF. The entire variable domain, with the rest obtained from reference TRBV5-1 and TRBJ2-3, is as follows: KAGVTQTPRYLIKTRGQQVTLSCSPISGHRSVSWYQQTPGQGLQFLFEYFSETQRNKGNFPGRFSGRQFSNSRSEMNVSTLELGDSALYLCASSLSGRRVVDTQYFGPGTRLTVL.

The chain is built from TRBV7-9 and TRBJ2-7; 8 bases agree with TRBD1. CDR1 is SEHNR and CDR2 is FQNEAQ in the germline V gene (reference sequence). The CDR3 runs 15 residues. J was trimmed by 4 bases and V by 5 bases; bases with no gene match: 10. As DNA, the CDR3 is TGTGCCAGCAGCCCGAAGACAGGGGACATTTACGAGCAGTACTTC. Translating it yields CASSPKTGDIYEQYF.

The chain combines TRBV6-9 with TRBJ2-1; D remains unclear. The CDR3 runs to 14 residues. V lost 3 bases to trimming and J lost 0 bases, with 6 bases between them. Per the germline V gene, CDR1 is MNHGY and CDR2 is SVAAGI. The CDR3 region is CASSYASSYNEQFF. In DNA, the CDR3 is TGTGCCAGCAGTTACGCGAGCTCCTACAATGAGCAGTTCTTC.